One and the same sample provided the 21 T cell receptor beta chains below, sequenced in a study of shared clonotypes between healthy human individuals. Sequenced by immunoSEQ multiplex PCR; TCRdb stores in-frame clones only, minus some. The data show nearly 1,000,000 clones, around 80% seen once. Sample: memory CD4+ T cells sorted from blood. Subset reported: CD45RA-negative fraction. These receptors were taken from a man younger than 30 in good health.

The chain recombines TRBV2 with TRBJ1-6; the D is unclear. CDR1 and CDR2 (germline): SNHLY, FYNNEI. The CDR3 has 13 amino acids. V lost 9 bases and J lost 4, with 10 bases in between. The CDR3 sequence: CASTDGYNSPLHF. DNA of the CDR3: TGTGCCAGTACGGACGGATATAATTCACCCCTCCACTTT.

The chain couples TRBV27 to TRBJ2-5; D is perhaps TRBD2 (6 bases). CDR3 size: 13 residues. The germline V and J ends were trimmed by 10 bases and 2 bases, with 14 bases remaining between them. CDR1 MNHEY and CDR2 SMNVEV come from the germline V gene (reference sequence). The CDR3 coding sequence is TGTGCCACCCACGCAGCGGGTCAAGAGACCCAGTACTTC. Translated, it gives CATHAAGQETQYF.

This clone turned up a few times. The V and J genes are TRBV6-5 and TRBJ2-3; D is unclear. Between the trimmed V and J ends, which lost 0 bases and 6 bases, there was a span of 10 bases. This CDR3 is 14 amino acids long. Germline V lookup: CDR1 MNHEY, CDR2 SVGAGI. The CDR3 nucleotides read TGTGCCAGCAGTTACTCGGCTTTGGTGGATACGCAGTATTTT. This sequence encodes CASSYSALVDTQYF.

This sequence joins TRBV5-1 and TRBJ1-1; D ambiguous. CDR1 is SGHRS, CDR2 YFSETQ, per germline. This CDR3 is 15 amino acids long. Trimming pared 2 bases from V and 0 bases from J, leaving 11 bases between. The CDR3 DNA follows: TGCGCCAGCAGCTTCAAGGAGAACATGAACACTGAAGCTTTCTTT. Translation: CASSFKENMNTEAFF.

The chain is built from TRBV11-3 and TRBJ2-2, with TRBD2 matching 8 bases. V shed 2 bases and J 6 bases; nucleotides not matched to a gene: 2. The CDR3 has 14 residues. Looked up from germline, CDR1 is SGHNT and CDR2 is YENEEA. CDR3 sequence reads: CASSLKRESGELFF. The CDR3 region has the DNA TGTGCCAGCAGCTTAAAGCGGGAGTCCGGGGAGCTGTTTTTT.

As concerns this clone: The identical CDR3 is also encoded by other nucleotide sequences in the sample. The J gene is TRBJ2-5, the V gene TRBV5-1; TRBD1 agrees at 11 bases. V lost 3 bases, J lost 1 base, and 2 bases stayed unmatched. CDR3 length equals 15 residues. Germline assignment: CDR1 SGHRS and CDR2 YFSETQ. In nucleotides, the CDR3 is TGCGCCAGCAGCTCAGGACAGGGGGCCCAAGAGACCCAGTACTTC. Protein product: CASSSGQGAQETQYF.

This sequence joins TRBV18 and TRBJ2-5; D is undetermined. This CDR3 contains 15 residues. V was cut by 5 bases and J by 1 base, with 14 bases left in between. The germline V gene has CDR1 KGHSH and CDR2 LQKENI. CDR3 amino acids: CASSSQMGIQETQYF. DNA of the CDR3: TGTGCCAGCTCATCCCAAATGGGAATCCAAGAGACCCAGTACTTC. Complete variable domain (other parts from reference TRBV18 and TRBJ2-5): NAGVMQNPRHLVRRRGQEARLRCSPMKGHSHVYWYRQLPEEGLKFMVYLQKENIIDESGMPKERFSAEFPKEGPSILRIQQVVRGDSAAYFCASSSQMGIQETQYFGPGTRLLVL.

The chain carries TRBV5-1 and TRBJ2-5, with TRBD2 identical over 8 bases. V shed 2 bases, J shed 4 bases, and the junction held 10 bases outside the gene matches. CDR3 length: 16 residues. Germline V CDR1 and CDR2: SGHRS, YFSETQ. The DNA for the CDR3 is TGCGCCAGCAGCTTAAATCCGGGACTAGGACGAGAGACCCAGTACTTC. Amino acid sequence: CASSLNPGLGRETQYF.

This clone has a single count. V gene TRBV6-6 combines with J gene TRBJ1-3; D uncertain. The germline CDR1 and CDR2 sequences are MNHNY and SVGAGI (reference sequence). V lost 6 bases and J 3 bases, leaving 12 bases between the germline ends. The CDR3 is made up of 14 amino acids. The CDR3, as DNA: TGTGCCAGCAGCCCTGGGATGGATGGAAACACCATATATTTT. This sequence encodes CASSPGMDGNTIYF.

The chain has TRBV6-1 and TRBJ1-5; tentatively, D is TRBD1 (5 bases). This CDR3 spans 15 amino acids. Germline V lookup: CDR1 MNHNS, CDR2 SASEGT. V gave up 4 bases and J gave up 3 bases, with 13 bases separating them. The chain's CDR3 is CASSGGREVNQPQHF. CDR3 coding DNA: TGTGCCAGCAGTGGGGGCAGGGAGGTCAATCAGCCCCAGCATTTT.

The chain has TRBV4-2 and TRBJ1-1; D is possibly TRBD1 (6 bases). The CDR3 is made up of 15 amino acids. Germline CDR1 reads LGHNA; CDR2 reads YNFKEQ. V lost 0 bases and J 4 bases, leaving 12 bases between the germline ends. CDR3 residues: CASSQEGGSGTEAFF. As DNA, the CDR3 is TGTGCCAGCAGCCAAGAAGGGGGGAGTGGCACTGAAGCTTTCTTT.

This clone was detected once. The chain has TRBV7-9 and TRBJ2-2; D may be TRBD2 (6 bases). V shed 1 base and J shed 6 bases, with 12 bases lying between them. The germline V gene encodes CDR1 SEHNR and CDR2 FQNEAQ (reference sequence). This CDR3 contains 15 residues. The CDR3: CASSLDGSKAGELFF. CDR3 sequence (DNA): TGTGCCAGCAGCTTAGACGGGAGTAAGGCCGGGGAGCTGTTTTTT. Filled out from reference TRBV7-9 and TRBJ2-2, the complete variable domain reads DTGVSQNPRHKITKRGQNVTFRCDPISEHNRLYWYRQTLGQGPEFLTYFQNEAQLEKSRLLSDRFSAERPKGSFSTLEIQRTEQGDSAMYLCASSLDGSKAGELFFGEGSRLTVL.

The chain carries TRBV29-1 and TRBJ1-5, with D hard to call. This CDR3 spans 12 amino acids. Trimming removed 5 bases from V and 4 bases from J, with 9 bases in between. The germline V gene encodes CDR1 SQVTM and CDR2 ANQGSEA. The CDR3 sequence is CSVLDGNQPQHF. The CDR3 DNA follows: TGCAGCGTTTTAGACGGTAATCAGCCCCAGCATTTT.

The chain links TRBV6-1 to TRBJ1-3; D unclear. From germline, CDR1 is MNHNS and CDR2 SASEGT. V gave up 2 bases and J gave up 0 bases, with 14 bases separating them. This CDR3 has 17 amino acids. The chain's CDR3 is CASSELWAAISGNTIYF. DNA of the CDR3: TGTGCCAGCAGTGAACTTTGGGCAGCTATCTCTGGAAACACCATATATTTT.

This chain links TRBV11-3 with TRBJ2-5, with D perhaps matching TRBD2 (5 bases). The germline V gene has CDR1 SGHNT and CDR2 YENEEA. This CDR3 comprises 12 residues. V was pared by 5 bases and J by 5 bases, with 9 bases between. CDR3 in DNA: TGTGCCAGCAGCAGGGAGTCGGAGACCCAGTACTTC. This codes for CASSRESETQYF.

The CDR3, as DNA: TGTGCCAGCAGCGTACGGGGGGAGGGCACAGATACGCAGTATTTT. It specifies CASSVRGEGTDTQYF. The rearrangement links TRBV7-2 to TRBJ2-3; 7 bases line up with TRBD2. Germline CDR1 SGHTA, CDR2 FQGNSA. The CDR3 runs 15 residues. Trimming cost V 5 bases and J 1 base; bases outside gene matches: 6.

The chain has TRBV7-9 and TRBJ2-5, with 7 bases aligning to TRBD1. The V segment lost 1 base and the J segment 1 base; nucleotides outside the gene matches: 3. Germline V gene lookup returns CDR1 SEHNR and CDR2 FQNEAQ (reference sequence). The CDR3 runs 15 residues. The CDR3 spells CASSLGGTVQETQYF. CDR3 DNA: TGTGCCAGCAGCTTAGGGGGGACAGTCCAAGAGACCCAGTACTTC.

CDR3 in DNA: TGTGCCAGCAGCTTAGGGCTAGCGGGAGAAGCAGATACGCAGTATTTT. Translating gives CASSLGLAGEADTQYF. The rearrangement uses TRBV5-8 and TRBJ2-3, with 10 bases fitting TRBD2. Losses at the gene ends were 2 bases for V and 4 bases for J; bases not matched to a gene: 7. This CDR3 has 16 amino acids. Germline V gene sequence: CDR1 SGHTS, CDR2 YDEGEE.

The genes are TRBV5-1 and TRBJ2-1; 14 bases are a match to TRBD2. This CDR3 is 15 amino acids long. Germline values: CDR1 SGHRS, CDR2 YFSETQ. J was trimmed by 7 bases and V by 5 bases; bases with no gene match: 5. The CDR3: CASSTGLAGVNEQFF. The DNA of the CDR3 is TGCGCCAGCAGTACGGGACTAGCGGGAGTAAATGAGCAGTTCTTC.

The chain couples TRBV6-1 to TRBJ1-5; tentative D call: TRBD1 (6 bases). Trimming shortened V by 2 bases and J by 11 bases, and 13 bases separated the two germline ends. This CDR3 is 13 amino acids long. Germline V gene lookup returns CDR1 MNHNS and CDR2 SASEGT. CDR3 coding DNA: TGTGCCAGCAGTGAATGGGTTTGGACAGCCCAGCATTTT. This translates into CASSEWVWTAQHF.

By sample fraction, this clone is medium-sized. The V call is TRBV19, the J call TRBJ2-6; D is perhaps TRBD1 or TRBD2 (5 bases each). Germline lookup yields CDR1 LNHDA and CDR2 SQIVND (reference sequence). The ends were cut back, 8 bases at V and 1 base at J, with 12 bases in the middle. The CDR3 has 15 amino acids. This CDR3 is CASWGFLSGANVLTF. CDR3 nucleotide sequence: TGTGCCAGTTGGGGGTTTTTATCTGGGGCCAACGTCCTGACTTTC.